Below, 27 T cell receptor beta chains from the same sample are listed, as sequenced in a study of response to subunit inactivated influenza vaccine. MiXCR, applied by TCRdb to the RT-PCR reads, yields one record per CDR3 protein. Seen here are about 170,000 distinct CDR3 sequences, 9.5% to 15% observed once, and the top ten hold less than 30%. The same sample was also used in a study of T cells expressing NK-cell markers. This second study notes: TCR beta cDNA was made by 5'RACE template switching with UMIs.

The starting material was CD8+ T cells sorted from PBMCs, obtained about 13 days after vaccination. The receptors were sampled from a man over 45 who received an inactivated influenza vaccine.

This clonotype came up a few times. In DNA, the CDR3 is TGCAGTGCTAGAGATTGGATTAGCGGGCCCACCTACGAGCAGTACTTC. Protein: CSARDWISGPTYEQYF. The V gene is TRBV20-1, the J gene TRBJ2-7; 7 bases are a match to TRBD2. The junction had 10 bases not matched to a gene; V was cut back by 0 bases and J by 2 bases. Germline V gene data show CDR1 as DFQATT and CDR2 as SNEGSKA (reference sequence). CDR3 length: 16 residues.

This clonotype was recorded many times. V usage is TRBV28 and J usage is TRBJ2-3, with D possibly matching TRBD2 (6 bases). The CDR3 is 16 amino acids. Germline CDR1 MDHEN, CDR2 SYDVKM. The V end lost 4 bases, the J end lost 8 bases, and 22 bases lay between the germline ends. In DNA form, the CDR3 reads TGTGCCAGCAGTTCCCCGGAGGGCCGGATCCCCATTACGCAGTATTTT. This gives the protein CASSSPEGRIPITQYF.

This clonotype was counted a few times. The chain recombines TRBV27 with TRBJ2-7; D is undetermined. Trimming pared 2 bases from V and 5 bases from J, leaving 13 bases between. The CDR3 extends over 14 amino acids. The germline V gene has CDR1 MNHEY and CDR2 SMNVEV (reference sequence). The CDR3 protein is CASSLTTYGDEQYF. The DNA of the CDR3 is TGTGCCAGCAGTTTAACGACCTACGGCGACGAGCAGTACTTC.

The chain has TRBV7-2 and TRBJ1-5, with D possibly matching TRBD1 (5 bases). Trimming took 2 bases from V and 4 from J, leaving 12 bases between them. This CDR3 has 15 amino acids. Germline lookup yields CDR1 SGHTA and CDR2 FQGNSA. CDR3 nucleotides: TGTGCCAGCAGCTTAACAGCGGGGGGGAATCAGCCCCAGCATTTT. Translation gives CASSLTAGGNQPQHF.

In DNA form, the CDR3 reads TGTGCCAGCAGCTTAGGTTTGGGATTAAACTATGGCTACACCTTC. Its protein product is CASSLGLGLNYGYTF. The chain has TRBV7-2 and TRBJ1-2; no clear D. The length of the CDR3 is 15 residues. CDR1 is SGHTA and CDR2 is FQGNSA in the germline V gene. V was cut by 1 base and J by 2 bases, with 11 bases left in between. The full variable domain, in which reference TRBV7-2 and TRBJ1-2 provide the parts outside the CDR3, is GAGVSQSPSNKVTEKGKDVELRCDPISGHTALYWYRQSLGQGLEFLIYFQGNSAPDKSGLPSDRFSAERTGGSVSTLTIQRTQQEDSAVYLCASSLGLGLNYGYTFGSGTRLTVV.

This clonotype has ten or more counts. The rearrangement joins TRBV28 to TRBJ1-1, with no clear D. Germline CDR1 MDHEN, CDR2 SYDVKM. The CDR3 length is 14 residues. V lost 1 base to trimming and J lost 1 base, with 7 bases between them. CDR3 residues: CASSLFGQNTEAFF. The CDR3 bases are TGTGCCAGCAGTTTATTTGGCCAGAACACTGAAGCTTTCTTT.

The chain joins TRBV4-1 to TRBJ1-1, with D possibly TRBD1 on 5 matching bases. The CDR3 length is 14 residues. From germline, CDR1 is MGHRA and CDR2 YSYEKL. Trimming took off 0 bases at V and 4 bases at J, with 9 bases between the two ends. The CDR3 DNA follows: TGCGCCAGCAGCCAAGAGGCAGGGAGCACTGAAGCTTTCTTT. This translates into CASSQEAGSTEAFF.

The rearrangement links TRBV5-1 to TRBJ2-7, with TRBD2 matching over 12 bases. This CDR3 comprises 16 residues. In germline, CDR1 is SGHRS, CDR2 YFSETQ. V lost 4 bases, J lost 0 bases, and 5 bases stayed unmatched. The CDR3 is CASSLRTSGASYEQYF. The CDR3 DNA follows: TGCGCCAGCAGCCTAAGGACTAGCGGGGCCTCCTACGAGCAGTACTTC.

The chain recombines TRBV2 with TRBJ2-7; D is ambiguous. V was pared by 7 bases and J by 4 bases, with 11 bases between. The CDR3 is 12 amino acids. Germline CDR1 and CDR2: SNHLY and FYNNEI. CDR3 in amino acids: CASTKVTYEQYF. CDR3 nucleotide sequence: TGTGCCAGCACCAAGGTAACGTACGAGCAGTACTTC.

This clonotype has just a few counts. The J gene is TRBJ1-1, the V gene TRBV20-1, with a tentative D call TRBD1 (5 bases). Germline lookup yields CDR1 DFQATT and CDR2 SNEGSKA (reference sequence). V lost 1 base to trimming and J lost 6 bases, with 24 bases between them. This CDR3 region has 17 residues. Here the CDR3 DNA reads TGCAGTGCTAGAGTTATAGACAGTTCATCTGGGTTCCCTGAAGCTTTCTTT. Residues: CSARVIDSSSGFPEAFF.

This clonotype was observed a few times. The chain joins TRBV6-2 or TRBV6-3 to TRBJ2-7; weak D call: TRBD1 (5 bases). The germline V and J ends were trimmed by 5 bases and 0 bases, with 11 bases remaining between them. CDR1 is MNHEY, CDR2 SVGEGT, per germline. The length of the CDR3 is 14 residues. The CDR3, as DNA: TGTGCCAGCAGTACAGGTTTGTACTCCTACGAGCAGTACTTC. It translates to CASSTGLYSYEQYF.

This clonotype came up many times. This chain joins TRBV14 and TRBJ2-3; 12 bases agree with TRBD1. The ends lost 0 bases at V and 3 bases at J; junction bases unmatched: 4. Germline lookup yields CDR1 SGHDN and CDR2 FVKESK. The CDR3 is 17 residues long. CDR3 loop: CASSQDWGQGATDTQYF. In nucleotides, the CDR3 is TGTGCCAGCAGCCAAGATTGGGGACAGGGGGCGACAGATACGCAGTATTTT.

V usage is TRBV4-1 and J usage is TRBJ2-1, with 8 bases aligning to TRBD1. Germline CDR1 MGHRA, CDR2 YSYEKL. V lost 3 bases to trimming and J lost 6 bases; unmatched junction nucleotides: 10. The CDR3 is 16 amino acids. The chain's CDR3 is CASSQAWTGYSNEQFF. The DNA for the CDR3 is TGCGCCAGCAGCCAGGCCTGGACAGGGTACTCCAATGAGCAGTTCTTC.

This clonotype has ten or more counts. DNA for the CDR3: TGTGCCAGCAGGGACCCTCGGGACAGCGGAACCTACGAGCAGTACTTC. Protein sequence: CASRDPRDSGTYEQYF. This chain connects TRBV6-2 or TRBV6-3 to TRBJ2-7, with 7 bases lining up with TRBD1. In germline, CDR1 is MNHEY, CDR2 SVGEGT. J was trimmed by 2 bases and V by 6 bases; bases with no gene match: 13. The CDR3 is 16 residues long.

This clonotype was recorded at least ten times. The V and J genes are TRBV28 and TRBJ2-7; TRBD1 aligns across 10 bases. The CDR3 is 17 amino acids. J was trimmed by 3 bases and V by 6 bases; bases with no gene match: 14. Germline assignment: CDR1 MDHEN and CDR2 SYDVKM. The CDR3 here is CASRGPPPGQGFYEQYF. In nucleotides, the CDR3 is TGTGCCAGCAGAGGTCCCCCCCCGGGACAGGGGTTCTACGAGCAGTACTTC. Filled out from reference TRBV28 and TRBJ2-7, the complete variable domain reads DVKVTQSSRYLVKRTGEKVFLECVQDMDHENMFWYRQDPGLGLRLIYFSYDVKMKEKGDIPEGYSVSREKKERFSLILESASTNQTSMYLCASRGPPPGQGFYEQYFGPGTRLTVT.

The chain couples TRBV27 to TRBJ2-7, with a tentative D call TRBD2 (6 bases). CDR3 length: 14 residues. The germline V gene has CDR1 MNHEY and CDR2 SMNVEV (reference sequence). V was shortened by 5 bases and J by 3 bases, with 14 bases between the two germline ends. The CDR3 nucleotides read TGTGCCAGCAGTCCATATCTGGGGGGCTACGAGCAGTACTTC. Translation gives CASSPYLGGYEQYF.

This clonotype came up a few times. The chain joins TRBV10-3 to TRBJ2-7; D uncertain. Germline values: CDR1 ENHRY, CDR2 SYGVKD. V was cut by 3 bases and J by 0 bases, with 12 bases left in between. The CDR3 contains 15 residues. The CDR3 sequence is CAISDFQESSYEQYF. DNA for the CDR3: TGTGCCATCAGTGACTTTCAAGAGAGCTCCTACGAGCAGTACTTC.

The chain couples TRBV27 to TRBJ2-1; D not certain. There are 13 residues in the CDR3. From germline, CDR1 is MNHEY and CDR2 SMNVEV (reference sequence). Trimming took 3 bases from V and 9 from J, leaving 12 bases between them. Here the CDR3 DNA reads TGTGCCAGCAGTTTGGGTTTCTTGGCTGAGCAGTTCTTC. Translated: CASSLGFLAEQFF.

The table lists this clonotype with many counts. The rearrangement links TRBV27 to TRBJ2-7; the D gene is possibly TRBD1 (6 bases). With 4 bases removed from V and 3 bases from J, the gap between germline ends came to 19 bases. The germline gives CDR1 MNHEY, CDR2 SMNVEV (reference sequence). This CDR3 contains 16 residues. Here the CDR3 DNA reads TGTGCCAGCAGTTCTAAAGGACAGCTTATTAACTACGAGCAGTACTTC. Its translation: CASSSKGQLINYEQYF.

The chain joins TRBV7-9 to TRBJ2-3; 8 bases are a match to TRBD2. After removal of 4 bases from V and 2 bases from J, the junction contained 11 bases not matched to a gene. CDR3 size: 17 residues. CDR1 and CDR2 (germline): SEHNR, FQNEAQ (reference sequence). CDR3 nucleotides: TGTGCCAGCAGCTCCCCGGGACTAGGATTCGACACAGATACGCAGTATTTT. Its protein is CASSSPGLGFDTDTQYF. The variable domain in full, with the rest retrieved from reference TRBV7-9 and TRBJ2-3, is DTGVSQNPRHKITKRGQNVTFRCDPISEHNRLYWYRQTLGQGPEFLTYFQNEAQLEKSRLLSDRFSAERPKGSFSTLEIQRTEQGDSAMYLCASSSPGLGFDTDTQYFGPGTRLTVL.

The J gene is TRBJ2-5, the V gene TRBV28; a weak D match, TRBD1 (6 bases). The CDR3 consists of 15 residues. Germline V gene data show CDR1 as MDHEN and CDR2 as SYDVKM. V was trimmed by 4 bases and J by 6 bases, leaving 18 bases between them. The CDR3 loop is CASSSRRTGRKTQYF. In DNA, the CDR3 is TGTGCCAGCAGTTCCAGACGAACAGGGCGAAAGACCCAGTACTTC. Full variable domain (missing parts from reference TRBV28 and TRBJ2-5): DVKVTQSSRYLVKRTGEKVFLECVQDMDHENMFWYRQDPGLGLRLIYFSYDVKMKEKGDIPEGYSVSREKKERFSLILESASTNQTSMYLCASSSRRTGRKTQYFGPGTRLLVL.

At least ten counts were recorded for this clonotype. CDR3 residues: CASSILDYNEQFF. In nucleotides, the CDR3 is TGTGCCAGCAGCATTCTGGATTACAATGAGCAGTTCTTC. This chain connects TRBV7-9 to TRBJ2-1; no reliable D call. This CDR3 region has 13 residues. Trimming took off 5 bases at V and 4 bases at J, with 9 bases between the two ends. CDR1 is SEHNR and CDR2 is FQNEAQ in the germline V gene (reference sequence).

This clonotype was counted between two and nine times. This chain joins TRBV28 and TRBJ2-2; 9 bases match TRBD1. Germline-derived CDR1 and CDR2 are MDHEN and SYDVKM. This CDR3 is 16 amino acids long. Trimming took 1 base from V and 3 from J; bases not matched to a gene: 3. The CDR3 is CASSLLGQGYTGELFF. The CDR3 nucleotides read TGTGCCAGCAGTTTATTAGGACAGGGGTACACCGGGGAGCTGTTTTTT.

CDR3: CASSLVIGTGTYSNQPQHF. In DNA form, the CDR3 reads TGTGCCAGCAGCTTAGTTATAGGGACAGGAACTTATAGCAATCAGCCCCAGCATTTT. V usage is TRBV11-1 and J usage is TRBJ1-5, with TRBD1 matching over 8 bases. J gave up 0 bases and V 1 base, and 11 bases lay outside the gene matches. CDR1 and CDR2 from the germline V gene are SGHAT and FQDESV (reference sequence). The CDR3 consists of 19 residues.

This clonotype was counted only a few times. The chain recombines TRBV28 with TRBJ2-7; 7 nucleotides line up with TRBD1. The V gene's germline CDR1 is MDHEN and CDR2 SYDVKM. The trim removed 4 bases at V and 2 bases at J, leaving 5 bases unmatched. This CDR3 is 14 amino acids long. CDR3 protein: CASSYGTDAYEQYF. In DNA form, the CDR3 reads TGTGCCAGCAGTTACGGGACAGACGCCTACGAGCAGTACTTC.

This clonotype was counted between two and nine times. The CDR3 protein is CASSGDRDRVHEQYF. The CDR3 DNA is TGTGCCAGCAGCGGAGACCGGGACAGGGTCCACGAGCAGTACTTC. This chain connects TRBV12-3 or TRBV12-4 to TRBJ2-7, with TRBD1 matching 9 bases. CDR3 length: 15 amino acids. The V and J ends lost 6 bases and 5 bases, in that order; junction bases with no gene match: 11.

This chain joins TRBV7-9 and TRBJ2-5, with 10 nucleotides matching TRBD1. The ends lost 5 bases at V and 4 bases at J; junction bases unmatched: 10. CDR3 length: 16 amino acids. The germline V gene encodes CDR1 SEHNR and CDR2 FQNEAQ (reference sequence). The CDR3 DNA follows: TGTGCCAGCAGCGCCCGGGACAGGGGAGTCCGAGAGACCCAGTACTTC. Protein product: CASSARDRGVRETQYF.